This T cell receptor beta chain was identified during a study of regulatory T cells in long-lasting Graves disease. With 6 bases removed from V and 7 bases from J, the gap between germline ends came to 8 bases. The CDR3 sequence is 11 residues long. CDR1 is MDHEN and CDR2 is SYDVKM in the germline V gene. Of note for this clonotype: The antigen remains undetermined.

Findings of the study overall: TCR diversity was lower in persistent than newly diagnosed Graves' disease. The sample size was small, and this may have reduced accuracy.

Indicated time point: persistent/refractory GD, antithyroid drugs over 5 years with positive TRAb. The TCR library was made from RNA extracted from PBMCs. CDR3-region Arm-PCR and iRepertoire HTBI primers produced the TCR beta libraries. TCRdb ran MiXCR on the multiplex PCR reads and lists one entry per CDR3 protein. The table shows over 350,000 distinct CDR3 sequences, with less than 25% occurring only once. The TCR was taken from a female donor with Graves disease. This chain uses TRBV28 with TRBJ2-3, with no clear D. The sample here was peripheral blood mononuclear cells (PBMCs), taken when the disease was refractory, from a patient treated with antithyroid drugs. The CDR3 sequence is CASRSVNTQYF. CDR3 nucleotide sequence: TGTGCCAGCAGAAGTGTAAATACGCAGTATTTT.